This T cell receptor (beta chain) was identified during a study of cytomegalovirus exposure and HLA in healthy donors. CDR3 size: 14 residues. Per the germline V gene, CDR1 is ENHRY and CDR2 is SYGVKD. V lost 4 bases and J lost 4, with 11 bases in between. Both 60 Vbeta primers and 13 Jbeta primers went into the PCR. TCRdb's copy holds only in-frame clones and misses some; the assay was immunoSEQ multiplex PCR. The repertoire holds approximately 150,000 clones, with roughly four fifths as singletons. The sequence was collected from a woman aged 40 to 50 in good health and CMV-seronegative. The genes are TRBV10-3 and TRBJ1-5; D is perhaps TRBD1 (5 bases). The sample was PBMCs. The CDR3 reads CAISVGGANQPQHF. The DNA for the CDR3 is TGTGCCATCAGTGTGGGAGGGGCTAATCAGCCCCAGCATTTT.